One sample yielded the 22 T cell receptor beta chains listed below, sequenced in a study of blood T cell repertoires in COVID-19. TCRdb keeps only in-frame clones here, not all; method: immunoSEQ multiplex PCR. The sample includes about 47,000 clones, approximately 85% seen only once; the top ten take 13% to 15%. The sequenced material came from peripheral blood. These receptors were obtained from a human donor with acute or convalescent COVID-19. The donor label of this sample is uncertain.

This clone showed up just a few times. This chain links TRBV6-2 or TRBV6-3 with TRBJ1-5; D is perhaps TRBD1 (5 bases). V lost 2 bases and J 5 bases, leaving 10 bases between the germline ends. The CDR3 length is 14 residues. Germline assignment: CDR1 MNHEY and CDR2 SVGEGT. CDR3 bases: TGTGCCAGCAGTTACGGGGGGGGATATCAGCCCCAGCATTTT. It is translated as CASSYGGGYQPQHF.

This chain connects TRBV7-2 to TRBJ1-1, with no clear D. The CDR3 contains 15 residues. Trimming cost V 0 bases and J 8 bases, with 16 bases left between them. The germline V gene has CDR1 SGHTA and CDR2 FQGNSA. The CDR3 spells CASSLASSLVREAFF. CDR3 nucleotides: TGTGCCAGCAGCTTAGCGAGTTCGTTGGTGAGAGAAGCTTTCTTT.

This clone was recorded only once. The gene calls are TRBV7-8 and TRBJ1-2; 8 positions match TRBD1. Germline V lookup: CDR1 SGHVS, CDR2 FQNEAQ. The CDR3 is made up of 17 amino acids. Germline trimming cut 4 bases from V and 5 bases from J; bases unmatched to any gene: 15. This CDR3 is CASSSTPLGQGLYGYTF. For the CDR3, the DNA is TGTGCCAGCAGCTCCACACCCCTCGGACAGGGACTTTATGGCTACACCTTC.

The chain joins TRBV4-1 to TRBJ1-1; no clear D. The CDR3 has 18 amino acids. V lost 6 bases and J 4 bases, leaving 27 bases between the germline ends. Germline-derived CDR1 and CDR2 are MGHRA and YSYEKL. The CDR3 nucleotides read TGCGCCAGCAGACAACTGGTCGTCGGGTCGAGACGGGGCACTGAAGCTTTCTTT. This encodes CASRQLVVGSRRGTEAFF.

The CDR3 is CASRQSSRGTYEQYF. As DNA, the CDR3 is TGTGCCAGCAGACAAAGCTCCCGGGGGACTTACGAGCAGTACTTC. V and J are TRBV27 and TRBJ2-7; D possibly corresponds to TRBD2 (6 bases). Germline V gives CDR1 MNHEY, CDR2 SMNVEV (reference sequence). This CDR3 spans 15 amino acids. V shed 6 bases and J shed 4 bases, with 19 bases lying between them.

The chain couples TRBV27 to TRBJ1-6, with 9 nucleotides matching TRBD1. CDR1 is MNHEY and CDR2 is SMNVEV in the germline V gene (reference sequence). The ends lost 6 bases at V and 7 bases at J; junction bases unmatched: 16. The CDR3 loop spans 18 amino acids. The CDR3 region is CASRSQGASGGRNSPLHF. CDR3 in DNA: TGTGCCAGCAGATCACAGGGGGCGAGCGGAGGCCGCAATTCACCCCTCCACTTT.

This sequence joins TRBV30 and TRBJ2-3; a possible D gene is TRBD2 (6 bases). The CDR3 runs 15 residues. Trimming took off 2 bases at V and 0 bases at J, with 12 bases between the two ends. Germline V gene data show CDR1 as GTSNPN and CDR2 as SVGIG (reference sequence). The CDR3 spells CAWSSTRPSTDTQYF. The CDR3 DNA is TGTGCCTGGAGTTCGACTAGGCCAAGCACAGATACGCAGTATTTT.

For the CDR3, the DNA is TGTGCCAGCAGCGGGACAGGACGGCCCCAGCATTTT. The encoded protein is CASSGTGRPQHF. J is TRBJ1-5 and V is TRBV12-3 or TRBV12-4, with 8 bases lining up with TRBD1. This CDR3 has 12 residues. Trimming at V came to 6 bases and at J to 9 bases, leaving 4 bases not matched to a gene.

The J gene is TRBJ2-5, the V gene TRBV4-3; 8 positions match TRBD1. V was pared by 4 bases and J by 4 bases, with 8 bases of the junction left unmatched. The CDR3 length is 15 residues. The germline gives CDR1 LGHNA, CDR2 YSLEER. CDR3 sequence (DNA): TGCGCCAGCAGCCTAGGGACAGGCAGGGCAGAGACCCAGTACTTC. Protein product: CASSLGTGRAETQYF.

The chain links TRBV19 to TRBJ1-1; maybe TRBD1 (6 bases). The CDR3 runs to 16 residues. Germline values: CDR1 LNHDA, CDR2 SQIVND (reference sequence). V lost 7 bases and J 1 base, leaving 19 bases between the germline ends. This CDR3 is CASIRDTRWSNTEAFF. The CDR3 nucleotides read TGTGCCAGTATAAGGGACACCCGATGGTCGAACACTGAAGCTTTCTTT.

This chain uses TRBV6-2 or TRBV6-3 with TRBJ2-7, with 8 nucleotides matching TRBD1. CDR3 length: 16 amino acids. V was pared by 6 bases and J by 3 bases, with 13 bases of the junction left unmatched. CDR1 is MNHEY, CDR2 SVGEGT, per germline. The chain's CDR3 is CASSPWDRRYHYEQYF. Here the CDR3 DNA reads TGTGCCAGCAGCCCTTGGGACAGGCGTTACCACTACGAGCAGTACTTC.

This clone came up a few times. The genes are TRBV6-6 and TRBJ2-3; possible D gene TRBD1, 7 bases. The CDR3 length is 16 residues. V was shortened by 2 bases and J by 2 bases, with 14 bases between the two germline ends. CDR1 and CDR2 (germline): MNHNY, SVGAGI (reference sequence). The DNA for the CDR3 is TGTGCCAGCAGTTACGGTCAGGGGGGTGTCACAGATACGCAGTATTTT. Amino acid sequence: CASSYGQGGVTDTQYF.

V and J are TRBV7-6 and TRBJ1-1; D not certain. V lost 2 bases and J lost 4, with 14 bases in between. Germline V gene sequence: CDR1 SGHVS, CDR2 FNYEAQ. The CDR3 spans 15 residues. The CDR3: CASSLSPLASTEAFF. The CDR3 bases are TGTGCCAGCAGCTTATCTCCCCTGGCAAGCACTGAAGCTTTCTTT.

The chain uses TRBV7-9 and TRBJ1-2, with unresolved D. The germline V gene encodes CDR1 SEHNR and CDR2 FQNEAQ (reference sequence). The CDR3 contains 13 residues. Trimming took 2 bases from V and 6 from J, leaving 10 bases between them. In DNA, the CDR3 is TGTGCCAGCAGCTTAAATTCGCCTAATGGCTACACCTTC. Its translation is CASSLNSPNGYTF.

This chain joins TRBV11-3 and TRBJ1-1, with TRBD1 matching 8 bases. Germline V gives CDR1 SGHNT, CDR2 YENEEA. This CDR3 is built from 14 residues. V was pared by 6 bases and J by 4 bases, with 7 bases of the junction left unmatched. For the CDR3, the DNA is TGTGCCAGCAGTCCACAGGGGGGGCTCACTGAAGCTTTCTTT. Translating it yields CASSPQGGLTEAFF.

With regard to this clone: The same CDR3 is also encoded by other DNA sequences in this sample. This chain joins TRBV30 and TRBJ1-2, with 9 nucleotides matching TRBD1. The CDR3 consists of 14 residues. Trimming removed 4 bases from V and 5 bases from J; junction bases left unmatched: 8. The germline V gene has CDR1 GTSNPN and CDR2 SVGIG (reference sequence). CDR3 coding DNA: TGTGCCTGGACAGGTACAGGGGGCTTTTATGGCTACACCTTC. Protein sequence: CAWTGTGGFYGYTF.

This CDR3 is CASSLAPDSNEQFF. The CDR3 bases are TGTGCCAGCAGCTTAGCCCCGGACTCGAATGAGCAGTTCTTC. The rearrangement uses TRBV7-2 and TRBJ2-1; D might be TRBD2 (5 bases). The ends were cut back, 0 bases at V and 7 bases at J, with 10 bases in the middle. In germline, CDR1 is SGHTA, CDR2 FQGNSA. The CDR3 spans 14 residues.

V gene TRBV9 combines with J gene TRBJ2-7; D gene unclear. The CDR3 is 14 residues long. CDR1 and CDR2 from the germline V gene are SGDLS and YYNGEE. The V end was cut by 4 bases, the J end by 0 bases, with 11 bases between. The CDR3 here is CASSIDWSSYEQYF. CDR3 sequence (DNA): TGTGCCAGCAGCATTGACTGGAGCTCCTACGAGCAGTACTTC.

The gene calls are TRBV11-3 and TRBJ1-2; D uncertain. The CDR3 sequence is 13 residues long. Trimming shortened V by 0 bases and J by 3 bases, and 5 bases separated the two germline ends. The germline V gene has CDR1 SGHNT and CDR2 YENEEA. The CDR3 region is CASSLERDYGYTF. Here the CDR3 DNA reads TGTGCCAGCAGCTTAGAGAGAGACTATGGCTACACCTTC.

The J gene is TRBJ2-7, the V gene TRBV2; TRBD1 matches at 8 bases. Germline V gives CDR1 SNHLY, CDR2 FYNNEI. This CDR3 spans 13 amino acids. The V segment lost 7 bases and the J segment 6 bases; nucleotides outside the gene matches: 8. The CDR3 region is CASTDRELGEQYF. The CDR3 nucleotides are TGTGCCAGCACGGACAGGGAACTTGGCGAGCAGTACTTC.

The rearrangement uses TRBV11-1 and TRBJ2-3; D is uncertain. Between the trimmed V and J ends, which lost 1 base and 1 base, there was a span of 6 bases. The CDR3 runs 14 residues. Germline V gene lookup returns CDR1 SGHAT and CDR2 FQDESV (reference sequence). CDR3 residues: CASSLGSGTDTQYF. The CDR3 DNA is TGTGCCAGCAGCTTAGGGTCGGGCACAGATACGCAGTATTTT.

This chain connects TRBV19 to TRBJ2-3; D not certain. Trimming took 8 bases from V and 2 from J, leaving 11 bases between them. CDR1 and CDR2 (germline): LNHDA, SQIVND (reference sequence). This CDR3 has 13 residues. CDR3 coding DNA: TGTGCCAGTCAGGCTCCTACCACAGATACGCAGTATTTT. Its protein product is CASQAPTTDTQYF.